This is a list of T cell receptor beta chains from one sample in a study of shared clonotypes between healthy human individuals. Assay: immunoSEQ multiplex PCR; the TCRdb copy retains only in-frame clones and omits some. Here the sample spans about 2.5 million clones, 80% to 95% being singletons. The sample consisted of naive CD4+ T cells from PBMCs. These receptors were collected from a man between 18 and 29 years old in good health. Some clones in this sample may be carry-over from other donors' samples. Both conserved end residues are part of each CDR3. A D gene is named only where the DNA matches it firmly. Not every row has a clone size; where given, it reads once, few, many or a size class.

v_call	clone_size	j_call	d_call	cdr3_aa	cdr3_nt
TRBV18	once	TRBJ2-3	TRBD2	CASSPRAGDPRTDTQYF	TGTGCCAGCTCACCACGAGCGGGAGACCCCCGGACAGATACGCAGTATTTT
TRBV4-3	NA	TRBJ2-7	TRBD2	CASSQDNLRETSGRRYEQYF	TGCGCCAGCAGCCAAGATAATCTCCGGGAGACTAGCGGGAGGCGCTACGAGCAGTACTTC
TRBV28	NA	TRBJ1-5	NA	CASSLGGYSNQPQHF	TGTGCCAGCAGTTTAGGGGGGTATAGCAATCAGCCCCAGCATTTT
TRBV7-2	NA	TRBJ2-7	NA	CASSLASTRAGDEQYF	TGTGCCAGCAGCTTAGCAAGCACTAGAGCAGGGGACGAGCAGTACTTC
TRBV27	NA	TRBJ1-5	NA	CASSLVGRAVNQPQHF	TGTGCCAGCAGTTTAGTCGGCAGGGCGGTCAATCAGCCCCAGCATTTT
TRBV27	NA	TRBJ2-3	TRBD2	CASSRIGLAGRTDTQYF	TGTGCCAGCAGTCGCATTGGACTAGCGGGAAGGACAGATACGCAGTATTTT
TRBV9	NA	TRBJ2-1	TRBD1	CASSVRTGQDNEQFF	TGTGCCAGCAGCGTTAGGACAGGACAGGACAATGAGCAGTTCTTC
TRBV7-2	NA	TRBJ2-5	TRBD2	CASSLTSGSRETQYF	TGTGCCAGCAGCTTAACTAGCGGGAGCCGAGAGACCCAGTACTTC
TRBV6-5	once	TRBJ2-5	NA	CASSTGLRETQYF	TGTGCCAGCAGTACAGGGCTGAGAGAGACCCAGTACTTC
TRBV5-4	NA	TRBJ2-1	TRBD2	CASSLGGLAGGPVNEQFF	TGTGCCAGCAGCTTGGGGGGACTAGCGGGAGGGCCGGTGAATGAGCAGTTCTTC
TRBV6-1	NA	TRBJ1-1	NA	CASSVTANTEAFF	TGTGCCAGCAGTGTGACAGCAAACACTGAAGCTTTCTTT
TRBV19	NA	TRBJ2-6	NA	CASSIGGSGANVLTF	TGTGCCAGTAGTATAGGAGGGTCTGGGGCCAACGTCCTGACTTTC
TRBV6-6	NA	TRBJ1-2	TRBD1	CASSYREQGGGYTF	TGTGCCAGCAGTTACAGGGAACAGGGGGGAGGCTACACCTTC
TRBV2	NA	TRBJ1-5	NA	CASRGRGDQPQHF	TGTGCCAGCAGGGGGCGGGGGGATCAGCCCCAGCATTTT
TRBV28	NA	TRBJ1-2	NA	CASSSTAPGGYTF	TGTGCCAGCAGTTCGACAGCACCTGGCGGCTACACCTTC
TRBV9	NA	TRBJ2-1	NA	CASSVVGARGYNEQFF	TGTGCCAGCAGCGTAGTTGGGGCCCGGGGCTACAATGAGCAGTTCTTC
TRBV28	NA	TRBJ2-1	NA	CASSLDWRSSYNEQFF	TGTGCCAGCAGTTTAGACTGGAGGAGCTCCTACAATGAGCAGTTCTTC
TRBV28	NA	TRBJ2-7	NA	CASSLTLREQYF	TGTGCCAGCAGTCTCACCCTCCGCGAGCAGTACTTC
TRBV6-5	NA	TRBJ1-2	TRBD1	CATSRQKRGQGGYTF	TGTGCCACCTCTCGTCAAAAAAGGGGGCAGGGTGGCTACACCTTC
TRBV5-1	NA	TRBJ2-5	TRBD1	CASSLQGRETQYF	TGCGCCAGCAGCTTACAGGGGAGAGAGACCCAGTACTTC
TRBV11-1	NA	TRBJ2-5	NA	CASSLDRETQYF	TGTGCCAGCAGCTTAGATCGCGAGACCCAGTACTTC
TRBV6-1	NA	TRBJ2-2	NA	CASMTPGIGELFF	TGTGCCAGCATGACACCAGGCATCGGGGAGCTGTTTTTT
TRBV2	NA	TRBJ1-6	NA	CASSESVASPLHF	TGTGCCAGCAGTGAAAGCGTTGCTTCACCCCTCCACTTT
TRBV5-1	NA	TRBJ1-5	TRBD1	CASSFSGGGNQPQHF	TGCGCCAGCAGCTTTTCAGGGGGAGGCAATCAGCCCCAGCATTTT
TRBV6-6	NA	TRBJ2-7	NA	CASSYSQTRYEQYF	TGTGCCAGCAGTTATTCCCAGACCCGCTACGAGCAGTACTTC
TRBV6-5	NA	TRBJ2-7	TRBD2	CASWQTSGRSYEQYF	TGTGCCAGCTGGCAAACTAGCGGGAGGAGTTACGAGCAGTACTTC
TRBV5-1	NA	TRBJ2-7	NA	CASSLQGPEQYF	TGCGCCAGCAGTTTACAGGGTCCCGAGCAGTACTTC
TRBV29-1	once	TRBJ1-2	NA	CSGGDHRNYGYTF	TGCAGCGGAGGGGACCACCGGAACTATGGCTACACCTTC
TRBV28	NA	TRBJ1-5	TRBD1	CASSSIGRGLQPQHF	TGTGCCAGCAGTTCAATTGGGAGGGGGCTTCAGCCCCAGCATTTT
TRBV14	NA	TRBJ2-3	NA	CASSPRLGTTWDTQYF	TGTGCCAGCAGCCCCAGACTCGGGACAACTTGGGATACGCAGTATTTT
TRBV9	NA	TRBJ2-3	NA	CASSVLSSTDTQYF	TGTGCCAGCAGCGTACTGTCTAGCACAGATACGCAGTATTTT
TRBV14	NA	TRBJ2-3	NA	CASSPEWDTVTDTQYF	TGTGCCAGCAGCCCAGAGTGGGACACTGTAACAGATACGCAGTATTTT
TRBV27	NA	TRBJ2-7	NA	CASSRLPAAYEQYF	TGTGCCAGCAGTCGACTCCCCGCGGCCTACGAGCAGTACTTC
TRBV7-9	few	TRBJ1-1	NA	CASSLEPANTEAFF	TGTGCCAGCAGCTTAGAACCCGCGAACACTGAAGCTTTCTTT
TRBV28	NA	TRBJ2-7	TRBD2	CASRPWTSGHDYEQYF	TGTGCCAGCAGACCTTGGACTAGCGGGCATGACTACGAGCAGTACTTC
TRBV6-6	NA	TRBJ2-3	NA	CASSYIRVDTQYF	TGTGCCAGCAGTTACATTAGGGTCGATACGCAGTATTTT
TRBV19	NA	TRBJ1-2	NA	CASSGGRGDYGYTF	TGTGCCAGTAGTGGGGGACGGGGAGACTATGGCTACACCTTC
TRBV6-6	NA	TRBJ2-1	TRBD1	CASSPTGGAYNEQFF	TGTGCCAGCAGTCCGACAGGGGGAGCCTACAATGAGCAGTTCTTC
TRBV28	NA	TRBJ1-4	NA	CASSSEGRGGEKLFF	TGTGCCAGCAGTTCAGAAGGGCGCGGTGGTGAAAAACTGTTTTTT
TRBV19	NA	TRBJ2-4	NA	CASSPVRVHGDIQYF	TGTGCCAGTAGTCCGGTACGGGTCCACGGGGACATTCAGTACTTC
TRBV6-1	NA	TRBJ1-5	NA	CASSEFTGSQPQHF	TGTGCCAGCAGTGAATTTACAGGGTCGCAGCCCCAGCATTTT
TRBV6-6	NA	TRBJ2-7	NA	CASSYYSGHKGEQYF	TGTGCCAGCAGTTACTATAGCGGCCACAAGGGCGAGCAGTACTTC
TRBV19	NA	TRBJ2-1	TRBD2	CASSIGTSGRGSWSYNEQFF	TGTGCCAGTAGTATCGGGACTAGCGGGAGAGGGAGTTGGTCCTACAATGAGCAGTTCTTC
TRBV28	NA	TRBJ2-2	NA	CASREWVTYGELFF	TGTGCCAGCAGGGAGTGGGTAACATACGGGGAGCTGTTTTTT
TRBV5-1	NA	TRBJ2-3	NA	CASSPRVRGRADTQYF	TGCGCCAGCAGCCCCAGGGTACGGGGAAGGGCGGATACGCAGTATTTT
TRBV30	NA	TRBJ2-3	TRBD1	CAWSVQTGLGDTQYF	TGTGCCTGGAGTGTCCAGACAGGGTTAGGAGATACGCAGTATTTT
TRBV7-3	NA	TRBJ2-1	TRBD2	CASSLGLAGTHEQFF	TGTGCCAGCAGCCTTGGACTAGCGGGAACACATGAGCAGTTCTTC
TRBV5-1	NA	TRBJ2-7	TRBD2	CASSLAGTSSDSYEQYF	TGCGCCAGCAGCTTGGCCGGGACTAGCTCCGACTCCTACGAGCAGTACTTC
TRBV6-1	NA	TRBJ2-2	NA	CASQTPGKGGELFF	TGTGCCAGTCAGACGCCCGGTAAGGGCGGGGAGCTGTTTTTT
TRBV6-1	NA	TRBJ2-7	TRBD1	CASTTGDFSYEQYF	TGTGCCAGCACGACAGGGGATTTTTCCTACGAGCAGTACTTC
TRBV5-8	NA	TRBJ1-2	NA	CASSLRSGRHSYGYTF	TGTGCCAGCAGCTTGAGGTCGGGCAGGCATTCTTATGGCTACACCTTC
TRBV19	NA	TRBJ2-6	NA	CASSVGVSGANVLTF	TGTGCCAGTAGTGTGGGGGTCTCTGGGGCCAACGTCCTGACTTTC
TRBV28	once	TRBJ2-7	TRBD2	CASGGGLAVHYEQYF	TGTGCCAGCGGCGGCGGACTAGCGGTTCACTACGAGCAGTACTTC